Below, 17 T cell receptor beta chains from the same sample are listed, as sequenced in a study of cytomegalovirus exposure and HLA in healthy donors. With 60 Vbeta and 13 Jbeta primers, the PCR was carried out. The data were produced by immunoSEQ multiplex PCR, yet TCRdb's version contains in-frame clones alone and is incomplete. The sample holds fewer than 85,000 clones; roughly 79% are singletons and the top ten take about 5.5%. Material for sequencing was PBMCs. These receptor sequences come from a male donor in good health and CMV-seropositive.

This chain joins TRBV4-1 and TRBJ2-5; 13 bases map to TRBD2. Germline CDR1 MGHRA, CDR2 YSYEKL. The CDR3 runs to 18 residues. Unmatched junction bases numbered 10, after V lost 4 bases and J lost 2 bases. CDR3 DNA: TGCGCCAGCAGCCCTGTTGGAACTAGCGGGAGGGGGCAAGAGACCCAGTACTTC. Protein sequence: CASSPVGTSGRGQETQYF.

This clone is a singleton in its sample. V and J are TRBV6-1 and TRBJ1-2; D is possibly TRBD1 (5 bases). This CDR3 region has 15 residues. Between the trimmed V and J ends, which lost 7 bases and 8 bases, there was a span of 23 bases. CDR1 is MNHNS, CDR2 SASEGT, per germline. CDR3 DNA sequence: TGTGCCAGCAAAAAAGCCTGGGGGGGGATGGAGGGCTACACCTTC. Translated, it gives CASKKAWGGMEGYTF.

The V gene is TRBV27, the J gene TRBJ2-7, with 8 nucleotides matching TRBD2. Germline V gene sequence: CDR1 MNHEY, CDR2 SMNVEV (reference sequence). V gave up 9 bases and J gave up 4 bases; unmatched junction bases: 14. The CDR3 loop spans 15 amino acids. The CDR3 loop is CASTSGLAGFYEQYF. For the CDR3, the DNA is TGTGCCAGTACCTCCGGGCTAGCGGGCTTTTACGAGCAGTACTTC.

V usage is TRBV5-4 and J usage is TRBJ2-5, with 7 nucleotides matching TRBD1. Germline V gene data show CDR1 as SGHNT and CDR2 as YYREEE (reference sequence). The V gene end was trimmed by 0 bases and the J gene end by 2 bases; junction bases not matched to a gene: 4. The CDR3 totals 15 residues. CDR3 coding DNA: TGTGCCAGCAGCTTGGGCGGCAGGGGGCAAGAGACCCAGTACTTC. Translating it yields CASSLGGRGQETQYF.

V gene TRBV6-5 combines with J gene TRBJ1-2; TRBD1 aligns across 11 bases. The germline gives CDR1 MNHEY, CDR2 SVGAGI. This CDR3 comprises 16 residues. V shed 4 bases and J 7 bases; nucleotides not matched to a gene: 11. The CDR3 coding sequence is TGTGCCAGCAGTTCCGGGACAGGGGGATATTGGGTTGGCTACACCTTC. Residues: CASSSGTGGYWVGYTF.

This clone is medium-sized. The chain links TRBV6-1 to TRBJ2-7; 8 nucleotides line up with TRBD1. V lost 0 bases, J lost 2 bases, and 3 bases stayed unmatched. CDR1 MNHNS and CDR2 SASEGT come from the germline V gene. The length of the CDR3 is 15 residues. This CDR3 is CASSEATGEPYEQYF. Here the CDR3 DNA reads TGTGCCAGCAGTGAAGCGACAGGGGAGCCCTACGAGCAGTACTTC.

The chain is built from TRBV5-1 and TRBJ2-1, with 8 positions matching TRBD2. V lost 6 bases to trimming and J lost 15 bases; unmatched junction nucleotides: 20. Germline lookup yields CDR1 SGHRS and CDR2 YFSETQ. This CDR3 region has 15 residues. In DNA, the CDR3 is TGCGCCAGCACTCAATGGGGGTCGGGACTAGTATTGCGGTTCTTC. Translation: CASTQWGSGLVLRFF.

The CDR3 nucleotides read TGTGCCAGCAGCTCACGCCTCGGCGGGGGACCCTACAATGAGCAGTTCTTC. It specifies CASSSRLGGGPYNEQFF. The rearrangement links TRBV7-2 to TRBJ2-1; 7 nucleotides agree with TRBD2. V trimming: 4 bases; J trimming: 2 bases; junction bases outside the gene matches: 11. In germline, CDR1 is SGHTA, CDR2 FQGNSA. CDR3 length: 17 amino acids. Using reference TRBV7-2 and TRBJ2-1 for the parts outside the CDR3, the full variable domain is GAGVSQSPSNKVTEKGKDVELRCDPISGHTALYWYRQSLGQGLEFLIYFQGNSAPDKSGLPSDRFSAERTGGSVSTLTIQRTQQEDSAVYLCASSSRLGGGPYNEQFFGPGTRLTVL.

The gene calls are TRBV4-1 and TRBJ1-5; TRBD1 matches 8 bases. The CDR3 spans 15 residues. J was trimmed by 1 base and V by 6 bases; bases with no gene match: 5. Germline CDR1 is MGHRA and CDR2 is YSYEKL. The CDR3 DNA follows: TGCGCCAGCAGGAGGACAGGGCTCAGCAATCAGCCCCAGCATTTT. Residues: CASRRTGLSNQPQHF.

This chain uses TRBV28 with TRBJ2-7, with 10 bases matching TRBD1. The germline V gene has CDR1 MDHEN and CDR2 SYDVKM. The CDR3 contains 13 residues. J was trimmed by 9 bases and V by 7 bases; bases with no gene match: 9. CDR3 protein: CASTGTGEIRQYF. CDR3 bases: TGTGCCAGCACCGGGACAGGGGAAATAAGGCAGTACTTC.

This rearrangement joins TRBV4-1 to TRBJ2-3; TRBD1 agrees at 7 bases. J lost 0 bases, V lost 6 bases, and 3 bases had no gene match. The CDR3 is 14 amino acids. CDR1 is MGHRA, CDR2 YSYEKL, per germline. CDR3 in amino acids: CASRRQGSTDTQYF. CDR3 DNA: TGCGCCAGCAGACGACAGGGAAGCACAGATACGCAGTATTTT.

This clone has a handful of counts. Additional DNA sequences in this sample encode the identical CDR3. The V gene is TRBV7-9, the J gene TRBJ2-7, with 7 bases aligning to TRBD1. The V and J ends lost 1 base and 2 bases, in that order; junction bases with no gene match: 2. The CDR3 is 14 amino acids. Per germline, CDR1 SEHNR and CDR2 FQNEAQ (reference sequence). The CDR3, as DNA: TGTGCCAGCAGCTTAGTCCAGGGGGCCTACGAGCAGTACTTC. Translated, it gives CASSLVQGAYEQYF.

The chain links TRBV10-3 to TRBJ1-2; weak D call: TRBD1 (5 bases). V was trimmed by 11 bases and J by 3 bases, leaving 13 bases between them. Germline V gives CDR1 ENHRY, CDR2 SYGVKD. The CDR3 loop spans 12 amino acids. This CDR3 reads CACSGGDYGYTF. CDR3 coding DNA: TGTGCCTGCTCGGGGGGAGACTATGGCTACACCTTC.

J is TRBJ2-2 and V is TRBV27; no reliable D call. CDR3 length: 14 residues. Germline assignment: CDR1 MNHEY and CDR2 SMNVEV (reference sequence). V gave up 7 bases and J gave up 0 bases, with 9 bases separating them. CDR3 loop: CASMGSTNTGELFF. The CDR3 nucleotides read TGTGCCAGCATGGGCAGCACGAACACCGGGGAGCTGTTTTTT.

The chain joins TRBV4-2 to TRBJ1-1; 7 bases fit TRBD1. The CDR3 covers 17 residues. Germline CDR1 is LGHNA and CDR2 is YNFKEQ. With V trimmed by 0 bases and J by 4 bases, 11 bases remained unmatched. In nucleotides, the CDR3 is TGTGCCAGCAGCCAAGATCTTAGGACAGGCCGAGGCACTGAAGCTTTCTTT. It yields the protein CASSQDLRTGRGTEAFF.

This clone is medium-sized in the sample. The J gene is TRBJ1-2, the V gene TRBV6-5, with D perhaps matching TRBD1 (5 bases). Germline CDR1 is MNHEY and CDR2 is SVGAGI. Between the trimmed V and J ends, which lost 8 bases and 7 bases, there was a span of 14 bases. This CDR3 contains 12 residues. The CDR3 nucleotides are TGTGCCAGCCAACTCGCGGGGGGTGGCTACACCTTC. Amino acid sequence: CASQLAGGGYTF.

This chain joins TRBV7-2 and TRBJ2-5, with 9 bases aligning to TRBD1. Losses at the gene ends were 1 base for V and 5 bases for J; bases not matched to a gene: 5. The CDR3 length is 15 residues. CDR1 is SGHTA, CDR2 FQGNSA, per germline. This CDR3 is CASSLDRGRGETQYF. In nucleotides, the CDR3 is TGTGCCAGCAGCTTAGACAGGGGGCGGGGGGAGACCCAGTACTTC.